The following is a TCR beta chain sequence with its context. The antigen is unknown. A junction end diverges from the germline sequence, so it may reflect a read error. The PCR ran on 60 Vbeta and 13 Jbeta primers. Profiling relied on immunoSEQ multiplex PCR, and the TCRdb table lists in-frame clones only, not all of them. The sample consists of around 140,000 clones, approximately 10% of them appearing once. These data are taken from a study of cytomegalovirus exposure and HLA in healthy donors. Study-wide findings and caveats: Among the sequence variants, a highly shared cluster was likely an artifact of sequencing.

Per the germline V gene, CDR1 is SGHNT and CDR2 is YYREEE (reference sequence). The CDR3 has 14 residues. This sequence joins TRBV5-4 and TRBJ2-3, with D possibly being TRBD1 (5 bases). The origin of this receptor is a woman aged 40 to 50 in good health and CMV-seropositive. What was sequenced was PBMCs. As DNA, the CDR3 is TGTGCCAGCAGCCCTGGACATCTGACAGATACGAAGTATTTC. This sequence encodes CASSPGHLTDTKYF.